The T cell receptor (beta chain) under discussion was sequenced for a study of shared clonotypes between healthy human individuals. About this clone itself: Its antigen is undetermined.

Naive CD8 cells comprised CD45RO-negative, CCR7-positively selected cells, excluding terminally differentiated effector memory CD45RA+ cells. Germline assignment: CDR1 SGHDT and CDR2 YYEEEE. Trimming at V came to 4 bases and at J to 9 bases, leaving 16 bases not matched to a gene. The CDR3 runs 17 residues. Once extracted for a subset, genomic DNA was divided evenly among several immunoSEQ plates. Clones were read by immunoSEQ multiplex PCR, and TCRdb kept only the in-frame ones, dropping some. The table includes some 2,000,000 clones, approximately 94% detected once. Findings of the study overall: Enrolling few donors narrowed the genetic and exposure-history diversity that was represented.

This sequence joins TRBV5-6 and TRBJ2-1; 10 nucleotides align to TRBD2. The origin of this receptor is a man aged 18 to 30 in good health. The sequenced sample consisted of naive CD8+ T cells sorted from blood. CDR3: CASSREGSGGASSEQFF. CDR3 coding DNA: TGTGCCAGCAGCCGCGAGGGGAGCGGGGGGGCTTCAAGTGAGCAGTTCTTC.